The 21 T cell receptor beta chains given below trace back to one sample, sequenced in a study of cytomegalovirus exposure and HLA in healthy donors. The PCR contained 60 Vbeta and 13 Jbeta primers. Profiling relied on immunoSEQ multiplex PCR, and the TCRdb table lists in-frame clones only, not all of them. The table includes 250,000 to 350,000 clones, over 85% detected once. The sequencing sample was made of PBMCs. Receptors were obtained from a woman aged 18-29 years in good health and CMV-seronegative.

The chain couples TRBV9 to TRBJ2-3, with 8 bases matching TRBD2. Trimming removed 0 bases from V and 1 base from J; junction bases left unmatched: 7. CDR3 length equals 17 residues. Germline V gives CDR1 SGDLS, CDR2 YYNGEE. The CDR3: CASSVEERGPCTDTQYF. DNA of the CDR3: TGTGCCAGCAGCGTAGAGGAGCGGGGGCCATGCACAGATACGCAGTATTTT.

The chain joins TRBV20-1 to TRBJ1-2, with D perhaps matching TRBD1 (5 bases). This CDR3 is built from 11 residues. From germline, CDR1 is DFQATT and CDR2 SNEGSKA (reference sequence). V gave up 5 bases and J gave up 8 bases, with 12 bases separating them. As DNA, the CDR3 is TGCAGTGCTGGTGACAGTGCGGGCTACACCTTC. This encodes CSAGDSAGYTF.

This chain links TRBV7-8 with TRBJ1-2; 9 bases align to TRBD1. Germline V gives CDR1 SGHVS, CDR2 FQNEAQ. The length of the CDR3 is 14 residues. V gave up 1 base and J gave up 3 bases; unmatched junction bases: 0. The CDR3 nucleotides read TGTGCCAGCAGCTTAGGACAGGGGGACTATGGCTACACCTTC. Protein: CASSLGQGDYGYTF.

The chain combines TRBV9 with TRBJ2-2; perhaps TRBD1 as D (7 bases). The CDR3 runs to 16 residues. The germline V gene encodes CDR1 SGDLS and CDR2 YYNGEE. V gave up 0 bases and J gave up 4 bases, with 13 bases separating them. In nucleotides, the CDR3 is TGTGCCAGCAGCGTAGGCGGAGGGACAGCCACCGGGGAGCTGTTTTTT. This codes for CASSVGGGTATGELFF.

About this clone: The junction and the germline gene differ at one end; a read error may be behind it. In the same sample, other DNA sequences code for this CDR3. The CDR3 reads CASSFRSNPNSPLHF. The CDR3 bases are TGTGCCAGCAGCTTTAGAAGTAATCCCAATTCCCCCCTCCACTTT. J is TRBJ1-6 and V is TRBV13, with D unresolved. In germline, CDR1 is PRHDT, CDR2 FYEKMQ (reference sequence). CDR3 length: 15 residues.

The V call is TRBV5-8, the J call TRBJ2-1; no definite D call. The CDR3 has 15 amino acids. Germline CDR1 and CDR2: SGHTS and YDEGEE. The V end was cut by 4 bases, the J end by 0 bases, with 11 bases between. CDR3 protein: CASSRTLSSYNEQFF. Here the CDR3 DNA reads TGTGCCAGCAGCAGAACCTTGAGCTCCTACAATGAGCAGTTCTTC.

This chain links TRBV29-1 with TRBJ1-1; TRBD1 is a possible D gene (5 bases). Germline CDR1 and CDR2: SQVTM and ANQGSEA. There are 11 residues in the CDR3. Trimming removed 3 bases at V and 7 bases at J, with 9 bases between. The CDR3 region is CSVERGVEAFF. CDR3 nucleotide sequence: TGCAGCGTTGAGCGGGGGGTTGAAGCTTTCTTT.

Here the CDR3 DNA reads TGTGCCAGCAACCATGAGGGACAGAACTACGAGCAGTACTTC. It specifies CASNHEGQNYEQYF. The chain uses TRBV7-9 and TRBJ2-7; 7 bases agree with TRBD1. Germline trimming cut 7 bases from V and 3 bases from J; bases unmatched to any gene: 9. The CDR3 sequence is 14 residues long. The germline V gene has CDR1 SEHNR and CDR2 FQNEAQ (reference sequence).

The gene calls are TRBV7-9 and TRBJ2-7; 8 positions agree with TRBD1. There are 17 residues in the CDR3. V lost 5 bases and J lost 3; bases outside the gene matches: 15. Germline V lookup: CDR1 SEHNR, CDR2 FQNEAQ (reference sequence). CDR3 amino acids: CASSEVFRGRDVYEQYF. The CDR3 DNA reads TGTGCCAGCAGCGAAGTTTTCAGGGGGCGCGATGTCTACGAGCAGTACTTC.

The gene calls are TRBV30 and TRBJ2-1; 8 bases map to TRBD2. Germline V CDR1 and CDR2: GTSNPN, SVGIG (reference sequence). The CDR3 extends over 12 amino acids. Germline trimming cut 6 bases from V and 7 bases from J; bases unmatched to any gene: 5. The CDR3 DNA is TGTGCCTGTGGACTAGCTACAAATGAGCAGTTCTTC. It yields the protein CACGLATNEQFF.

CDR3 protein: CASSETAGATTGELFF. Here the CDR3 DNA reads TGTGCCAGCAGTGAAACAGCGGGGGCAACCACCGGGGAGCTGTTTTTT. The chain couples TRBV25-1 to TRBJ2-2; 8 bases map to TRBD2. V shed 2 bases and J 4 bases; nucleotides not matched to a gene: 6. Germline values: CDR1 MGHDK, CDR2 SYGVNS. The CDR3 has 16 amino acids.

This CDR3 is CASSEASGQETQYF. As DNA, the CDR3 is TGCGCCAGCAGTGAGGCTAGCGGGCAAGAGACCCAGTACTTC. The V gene is TRBV10-1, the J gene TRBJ2-5, with TRBD2 matching 8 bases. CDR1 WNHNN and CDR2 SYGVQD come from the germline V gene (reference sequence). This CDR3 spans 14 amino acids. The ends lost 2 bases at V and 2 bases at J; junction bases unmatched: 1.

The rearrangement links TRBV9 to TRBJ2-1; D perhaps matches TRBD2 (5 bases). V lost 0 bases to trimming and J lost 2 bases, with 9 bases between them. The CDR3 loop spans 15 amino acids. Germline V gene lookup returns CDR1 SGDLS and CDR2 YYNGEE. The CDR3 nucleotides read TGTGCCAGCAGCGTAGAAGGTAGCGCCTACAATGAGCAGTTCTTC. Translation gives CASSVEGSAYNEQFF.

Comment on this clone: The sample carries other DNA sequences with the same CDR3. The rearrangement links TRBV5-6 to TRBJ2-7; TRBD2 is a possible D gene (6 bases). The germline CDR1 and CDR2 sequences are SGHDT and YYEEEE. This CDR3 contains 14 residues. Trimming cost V 5 bases and J 0 bases, with 12 bases left between them. The CDR3 region is CASSPGLSSYEQYF. The CDR3 bases are TGTGCCAGCAGTCCGGGACTCAGCTCCTACGAGCAGTACTTC.

This CDR3 is CASSPLPGGRNTEAFF. The CDR3 DNA reads TGCGCCAGCAGCCCTTTACCGGGAGGACGGAACACTGAAGCTTTCTTT. This chain links TRBV4-1 with TRBJ1-1, with D unclear. This CDR3 comprises 16 residues. The V end lost 4 bases, the J end lost 1 base, and 16 bases lay between the germline ends. The V gene's germline CDR1 is MGHRA and CDR2 YSYEKL.

V and J are TRBV30 and TRBJ1-5; D remains ambiguous. The CDR3 is 17 amino acids. CDR1 and CDR2 (germline): GTSNPN, SVGIG (reference sequence). V was cut by 3 bases and J by 1 base, with 19 bases left in between. The CDR3 is CAWRVPGLLGSNQPQHF. The CDR3 nucleotides read TGTGCCTGGAGGGTCCCGGGTCTCCTTGGGAGCAATCAGCCCCAGCATTTT.

The chain combines TRBV30 with TRBJ1-2; 8 bases are a match to TRBD1. The germline CDR1 and CDR2 sequences are GTSNPN and SVGIG (reference sequence). The CDR3 extends over 13 amino acids. The ends lost 3 bases at V and 4 bases at J; junction bases unmatched: 4. This chain's CDR3 is CAWRGQALYGYTF. CDR3 bases: TGTGCCTGGAGGGGACAGGCCCTCTATGGCTACACCTTC. The entire variable domain, with the rest obtained from reference TRBV30 and TRBJ1-2, is as follows: SQTIHQWPATLVQPVGSPLSLECTVEGTSNPNLYWYRQAAGRGLQLLFYSVGIGQISSEVPQNLSASRPQDRQFILSSKKLLLSDSGFYLCAWRGQALYGYTFGSGTRLTVV.

In its sample, this clone was seen once. At one end the junction does not follow the germline gene, possibly because of a read error. This chain links TRBV7-9 with TRBJ2-4, with TRBD2 matching 8 bases. The CDR3 sequence is 12 residues long. Germline assignment: CDR1 SEHNR and CDR2 FQNEAQ (reference sequence). CDR3 amino acids: CASSARGGFWDF. The CDR3 bases are TGTGCCAGCAGCGCACGGGGGGGTTTCTGGGACTTC.

The V and J genes are TRBV11-2 and TRBJ2-1; weak D call: TRBD2 (5 bases). Trimming took off 1 base at V and 6 bases at J, with 10 bases between the two ends. Germline loops: CDR1 SGHAT, CDR2 FQNNGV. This CDR3 is 14 amino acids long. The CDR3 DNA follows: TGTGCCAGCAGCTTAGTGGCTAGCCTCAATGAGCAGTTCTTC. It specifies CASSLVASLNEQFF.

This chain connects TRBV29-1 to TRBJ2-7, with TRBD1 identical over 8 bases. The CDR3 is 14 amino acids. V shed 4 bases and J 4 bases; nucleotides not matched to a gene: 9. CDR1 is SQVTM and CDR2 is ANQGSEA in the germline V gene. The CDR3 sequence: CSVVVQGAIYEQYF. The CDR3, as DNA: TGCAGCGTTGTAGTTCAGGGGGCTATTTACGAGCAGTACTTC.

This clone was observed once. This chain connects TRBV6-1 to TRBJ1-2, with 7 bases lining up with TRBD1. CDR1 and CDR2 from the germline V gene are MNHNS and SASEGT. V gave up 6 bases and J gave up 3 bases; unmatched junction bases: 10. This CDR3 is built from 15 residues. Here the CDR3 reads CASSVDRAPDYGYTF. CDR3 DNA sequence: TGTGCCAGCAGCGTTGACAGGGCCCCCGACTATGGCTACACCTTC.